This entry is about one T cell receptor (beta chain). The antigen remains unidentified. These data are taken from a study of T cells in women clearing cervical HPV infection. TCRdb's copy holds only in-frame clones and misses some; the assay was immunoSEQ multiplex PCR. Across some 20,000 clones, the top ten clones capture about 9% of the sample. General study results and limits: Effector/memory and HPV-specific T cells were not isolated, and association timing is unknown.

Prevalent HPV16 infections were excluded; only incident single HPV16 infections included. This TCR came from a woman between 18 and 69 years old with a cervical HPV16 infection that either progressed to CIN3+ or cleared (not recorded which). The sequenced material came from blood buffy coat.

The CDR3 reads CASSLSTSNYGYTF. The sequenced part of the CDR3 DNA is TGTGCCAGCAGCTTAAGTACTTCTAACTATGGC. J is TRBJ1-2 and V is TRBV7-2; D uncertain. The read terminates 3 residues ahead of where the CDR3 ends, so the germline J gene completes it. The CDR3 is made up of 14 amino acids. Germline CDR1 is SGHTA and CDR2 is FQGNSA. V lost 2 bases and J 0 bases, leaving 7 bases between the germline ends.